Given below is one T cell receptor beta chain in context. The antigen it binds to is not known. The missing CDR3 end, 3 residues past where the read stops, is filled in from the germline J gene. Using the immunoSEQ assay, multiplex PCR amplified TCR beta CDR3 regions from an average of approximately 1,200 ng of genomic DNA per sample. Primer bias was corrected in the assay by using a complete synthetic TCR repertoire to establish an amplification baseline. Amplicons were sequenced on the Illumina platform. For the original study's pipeline: Sequence errors were corrected by clustering with frequency ratios and a modified nearest-neighbor algorithm, and the sequences were then analyzed in the immunoSEQ Analyzer using IMGT gene definitions. At each rarefaction depth, TCR richness and evenness were averaged over 20 rarefaction repeats, and samples with fewer sequences than the depth were excluded. Relative abundances of V, D and J genes were compared between groups using Wilcoxon rank sum tests, with FDR correction applied. For the blinded duplicates, the intraclass correlation was roughly 96% for TCR richness and averaged roughly 75% across roughly 65 gene segments. Not all clones reach the TCRdb copy of this immuneACCESS table, which keeps in-frame sequences only. Checked studies attribute under half of the gap to unresolved V genes and leave the rest unexplained. Clone size and the V and J calls come from that table; the DNA yielded D and trimming. The table for this sample records about 30,000 clones. Of the sample, around 6.6% is held by the ten largest clones.

The entry originates in a study of T cells in women clearing cervical HPV infection (dated by TCRdb to 2016 to 2019). About the investigation overall: Cases were approximately 25 women with histologically confirmed HPV16-related CIN3 or worse, including a couple of invasive cancers. Blood from cases was collected at the visit where the lesion was first found, while blood from controls was collected once the infection could no longer be detected. Five blinded duplicates per group were added as quality controls, giving some 60 samples: 50 or so participants and roughly ten replicates. In the parent cohort, around 9,500 women aged 18 or older were enrolled in Guanacaste, Costa Rica, during about 1993 to 1994 and were followed for less than 8 years. Cases and controls were matched on year of sample collection and on age within five years. The approximately 25 controls were women who cleared a single incident HPV16 infection within 12 months without developing precancer or cancer. Among cases, blood sampling came a median of roughly 140 days after lesion detection, with an interquartile range of about 85 to 200 days. Since HLA typing was available for only a few women, HLA type could not be ruled out as a confounder. Cases had a median age of roughly 35 years compared with under 40 for controls, and baseline characteristics showed no significant differences between the groups. This exploratory proof-of-principle case-control study, nested within the Guanacaste HPV Natural History Study in Costa Rica, compared TCR repertoires among women with different cervical HPV16 outcomes. Study-wide conclusions, independent of this receptor: T-cell numbers per sample were unknown, so richness differences could reflect varying T-cell content rather than repertoire biology. TCR repertoire richness was significantly higher in CIN3+ cases than in controls across sequencing depths, while evenness did not differ. Cases had lower TRBV6-7 relative abundance than controls (roughly 0.12% versus 0.17%; Bonferroni P = 0.0008). Whether associations preceded infection or resulted from infection could not be shown with the cross-sectional design, and effector/memory subsets and HPV-specific T cells were not isolated. Random forest classifiers combining richness and V gene abundances distinguished cases from controls with an estimated AUC of roughly 0.83.

The CDR3 starts with the cysteine, ends with the phenylalanine, and has 13 residues. The 30 bases shown cover part of the CDR3, and their frame starts at base 1. The V and J ends are trimmed by 7 bases and 5 bases, leaving 14 bases between them. Per the germline V gene, SGHRS is the CDR1 and YFSETQ is the CDR2. Every participant had a single incident cervical HPV16 infection, and prevalent HPV16 infections were excluded. Cervical HPV DNA was detected with MY09/MY11 PCR, and genotyping was done with dot-blot hybridization. Fifteen mL of heparinized blood were centrifuged, and the buffy coat was aliquoted, frozen at -30°C, then stored at -80°C. QIAGEN kits were used to extract genomic DNA from the buffy coat specimens.

The sequence was collected from a woman aged 18 to 75 with a cervical HPV16 infection that either progressed to CIN3+ or cleared (not recorded which). Sequences were obtained from blood buffy coat. This sequence uses TRBV5-1 and TRBJ2-3, with the D gene call left open. The CDR3 DNA, read in part, is TGCGCCAGCTCAGTAATGCCGTTAGATACG. Its translation is CASSVMPLDT. The entire CDR3 sequence reads CASSVMPLDTQYF.